This T cell receptor (beta chain) was profiled in a study of blood T cell repertoires in COVID-19. Background on the study: There were acute and convalescent COVID-19 samples, and they came from the United States, Italy and Spain.

Original analysis: The authors estimated nucleated cell counts from reference gene primer amplification. Sequencing used immunoSEQ multiplex PCR; TCRdb keeps in-frame clones, though not all of them. V, J and clone size reflect that table, while D and trimming were determined from the DNA. The sample contains roughly 150,000 clones, about 80% of which appear only once. CDR3 length: 14 amino acids. Trimming cost V 4 bases and J 7 bases, with 15 bases left between them. Germline V gene lookup returns CDR1 SGHRS and CDR2 YFSETQ. The source is a man aged 65 to 79 with active or convalescent COVID-19. This chain uses TRBV5-1 with TRBJ1-5; D is perhaps TRBD1 (6 bases). Sequences were obtained from peripheral blood. DNA for the CDR3: TGCGCCAGCAGCACGGCAGCGGGGGGCCAGCCCCAGCATTTT. The encoded protein is CASSTAAGGQPQHF. Filled out from reference TRBV5-1 and TRBJ1-5, the complete variable domain reads KAGVTQTPRYLIKTRGQQVTLSCSPISGHRSVSWYQQTPGQGLQFLFEYFSETQRNKGNFPGRFSGRQFSNSRSEMNVSTLELGDSALYLCASSTAAGGQPQHFGDGTRLSIL.